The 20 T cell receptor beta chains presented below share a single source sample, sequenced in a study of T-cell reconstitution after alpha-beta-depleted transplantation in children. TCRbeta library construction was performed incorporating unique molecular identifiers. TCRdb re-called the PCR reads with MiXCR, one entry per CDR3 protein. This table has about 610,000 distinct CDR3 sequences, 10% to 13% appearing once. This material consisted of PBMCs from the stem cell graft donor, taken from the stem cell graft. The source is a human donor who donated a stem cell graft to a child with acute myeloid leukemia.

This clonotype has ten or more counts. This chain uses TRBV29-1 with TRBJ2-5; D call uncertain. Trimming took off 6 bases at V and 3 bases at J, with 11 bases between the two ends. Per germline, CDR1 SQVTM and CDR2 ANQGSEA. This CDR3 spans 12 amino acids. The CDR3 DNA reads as TGCAGCGTGCGTAACTCGGAAGAGACCCAGTACTTC. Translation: CSVRNSEETQYF.

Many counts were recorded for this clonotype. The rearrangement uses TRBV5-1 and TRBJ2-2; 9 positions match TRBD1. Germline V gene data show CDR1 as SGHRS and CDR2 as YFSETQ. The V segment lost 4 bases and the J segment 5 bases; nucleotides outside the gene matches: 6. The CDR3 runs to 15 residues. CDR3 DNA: TGCGCCAGCAGCCTACAGGGGGCCGGTACCGGGGAGCTGTTTTTT. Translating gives CASSLQGAGTGELFF.

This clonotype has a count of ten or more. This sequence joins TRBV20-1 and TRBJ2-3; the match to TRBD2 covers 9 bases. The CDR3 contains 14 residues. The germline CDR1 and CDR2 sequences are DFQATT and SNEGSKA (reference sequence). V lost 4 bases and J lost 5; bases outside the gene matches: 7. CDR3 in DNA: TGCAGTGCTATTGGGCTAGCGGGAAGAGATACGCAGTATTTT. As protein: CSAIGLAGRDTQYF.

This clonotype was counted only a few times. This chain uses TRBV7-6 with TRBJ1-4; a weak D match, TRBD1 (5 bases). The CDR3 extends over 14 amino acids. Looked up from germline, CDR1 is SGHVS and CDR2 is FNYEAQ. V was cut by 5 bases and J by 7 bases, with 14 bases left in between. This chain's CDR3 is CASSQDPGTEKLFF. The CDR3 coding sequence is TGTGCCAGCAGCCAGGACCCGGGGACTGAAAAACTGTTTTTT.

The CDR3 DNA reads as TGTGCCAGCAGTTCCCTTGTATTGGGGATGAACACTGAAGCTTTCTTT. It specifies CASSSLVLGMNTEAFF. This sequence joins TRBV28 and TRBJ1-1; no clear D gene. The CDR3 has 16 residues. Germline assignment: CDR1 MDHEN and CDR2 SYDVKM. Trimming shortened V by 4 bases and J by 0 bases, and 15 bases separated the two germline ends.

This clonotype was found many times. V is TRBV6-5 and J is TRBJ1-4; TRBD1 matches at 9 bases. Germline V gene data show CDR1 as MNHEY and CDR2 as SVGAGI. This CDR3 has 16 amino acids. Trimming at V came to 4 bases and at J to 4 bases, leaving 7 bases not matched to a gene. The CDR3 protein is CASSSSGQGFNEKLFF. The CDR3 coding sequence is TGTGCCAGCAGTTCGTCGGGACAGGGCTTTAATGAAAAACTGTTTTTT.

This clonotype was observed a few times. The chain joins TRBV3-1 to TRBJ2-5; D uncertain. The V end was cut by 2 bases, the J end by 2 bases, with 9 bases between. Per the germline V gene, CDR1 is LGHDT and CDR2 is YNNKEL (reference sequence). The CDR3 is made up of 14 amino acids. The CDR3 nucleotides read TGTGCCAGCAGCCAATCCCCGGCGCAAGAGACCCAGTACTTC. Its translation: CASSQSPAQETQYF.

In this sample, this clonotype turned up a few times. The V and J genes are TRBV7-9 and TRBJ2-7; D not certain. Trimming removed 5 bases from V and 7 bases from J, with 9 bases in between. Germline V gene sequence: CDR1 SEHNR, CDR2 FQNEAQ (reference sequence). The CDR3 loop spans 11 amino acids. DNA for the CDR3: TGTGCCAGCAGCCAACTCGGGGAGCAGTACTTC. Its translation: CASSQLGEQYF.

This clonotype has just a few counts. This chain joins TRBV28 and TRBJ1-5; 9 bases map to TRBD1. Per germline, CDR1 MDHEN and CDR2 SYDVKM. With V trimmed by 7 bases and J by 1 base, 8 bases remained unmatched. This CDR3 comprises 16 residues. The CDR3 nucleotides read TGTGCCAGCATACAAGACAGGGGGGCGAGCAATCAGCCCCAGCATTTT. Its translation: CASIQDRGASNQPQHF.

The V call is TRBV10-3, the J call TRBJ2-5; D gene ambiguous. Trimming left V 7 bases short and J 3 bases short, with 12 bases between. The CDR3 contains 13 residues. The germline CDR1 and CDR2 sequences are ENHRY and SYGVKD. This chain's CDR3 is CAITPGPEETQYF. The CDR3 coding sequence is TGTGCCATCACCCCCGGGCCCGAAGAGACCCAGTACTTC.

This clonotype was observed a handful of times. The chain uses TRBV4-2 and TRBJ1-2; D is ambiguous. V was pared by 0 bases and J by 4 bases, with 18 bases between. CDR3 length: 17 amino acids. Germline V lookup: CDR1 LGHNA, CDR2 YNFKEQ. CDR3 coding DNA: TGTGCCAGCAGCCAAGACCCACCTGACCGAGCAGTCTATGGCTACACCTTC. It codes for CASSQDPPDRAVYGYTF.

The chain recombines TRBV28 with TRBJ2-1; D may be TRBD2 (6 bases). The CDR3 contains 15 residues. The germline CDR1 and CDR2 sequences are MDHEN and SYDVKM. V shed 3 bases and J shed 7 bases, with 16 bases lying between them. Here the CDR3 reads CASSLGGDAWNEQFF. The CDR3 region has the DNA TGTGCCAGCAGTTTGGGGGGAGACGCCTGGAATGAGCAGTTCTTC.

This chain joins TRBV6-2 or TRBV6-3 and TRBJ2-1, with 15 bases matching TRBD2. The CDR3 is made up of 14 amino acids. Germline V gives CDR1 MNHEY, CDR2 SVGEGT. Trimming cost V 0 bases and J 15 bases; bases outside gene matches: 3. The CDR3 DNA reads TGTGCCAGCAGTTACTCGGGACTAGCGGGAGGCGCGTTCTTC. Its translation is CASSYSGLAGGAFF.

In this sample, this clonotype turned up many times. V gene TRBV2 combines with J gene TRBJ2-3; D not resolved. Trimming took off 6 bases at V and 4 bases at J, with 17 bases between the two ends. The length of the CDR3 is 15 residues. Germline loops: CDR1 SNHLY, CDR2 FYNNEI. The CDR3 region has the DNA TGTGCCAGCAGCCAAGAGGCCTTCGTACCAGATACGCAGTATTTT. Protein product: CASSQEAFVPDTQYF.

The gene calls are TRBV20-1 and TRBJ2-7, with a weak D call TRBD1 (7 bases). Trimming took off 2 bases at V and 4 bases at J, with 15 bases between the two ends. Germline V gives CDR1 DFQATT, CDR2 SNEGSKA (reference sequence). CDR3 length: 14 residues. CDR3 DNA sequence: TGCAGTGCTAGAACGGCAGGGGGGTTATACGAGCAGTACTTC. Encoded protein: CSARTAGGLYEQYF.

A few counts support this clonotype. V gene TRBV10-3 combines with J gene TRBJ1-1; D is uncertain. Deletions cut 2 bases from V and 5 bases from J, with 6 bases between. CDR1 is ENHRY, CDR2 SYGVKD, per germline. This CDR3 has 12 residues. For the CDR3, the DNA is TGTGCCATCAGTGAGGCCGATACTGAAGCTTTCTTT. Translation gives CAISEADTEAFF.

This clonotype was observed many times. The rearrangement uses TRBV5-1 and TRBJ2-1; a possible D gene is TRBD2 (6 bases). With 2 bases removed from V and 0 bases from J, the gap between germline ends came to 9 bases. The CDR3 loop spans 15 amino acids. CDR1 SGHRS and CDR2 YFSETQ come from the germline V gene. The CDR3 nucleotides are TGCGCCAGCAGCTTTCAGGGAGGCTCCTACAATGAGCAGTTCTTC. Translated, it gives CASSFQGGSYNEQFF.

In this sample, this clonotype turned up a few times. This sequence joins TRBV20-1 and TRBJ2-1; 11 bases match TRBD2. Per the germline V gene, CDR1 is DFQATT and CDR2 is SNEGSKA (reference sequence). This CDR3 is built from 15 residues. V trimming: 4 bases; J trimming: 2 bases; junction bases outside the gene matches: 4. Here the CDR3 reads CSATSGRSAYNEQFF. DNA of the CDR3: TGCAGTGCTACTAGCGGGAGGTCAGCCTACAATGAGCAGTTCTTC.

The CDR3 nucleotides read TGCGCCAGCAGCTGGGGGACAGGGGGCGGCGAGCAGTACTTC. It codes for CASSWGTGGGEQYF. J is TRBJ2-7 and V is TRBV5-1, with 12 bases aligning to TRBD1. V shed 3 bases and J 6 bases; nucleotides not matched to a gene: 4. The CDR3 has 14 residues. Germline V gene lookup returns CDR1 SGHRS and CDR2 YFSETQ.

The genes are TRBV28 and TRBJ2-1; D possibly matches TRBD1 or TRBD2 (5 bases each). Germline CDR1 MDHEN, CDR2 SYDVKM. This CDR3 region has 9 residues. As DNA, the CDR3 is TGTACCCTCGGGACTGAGCAGTTCTTC. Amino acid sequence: CTLGTEQFF.